This is a list of T cell receptor beta chains from one sample in a study of T cell changes during pregnancy in multiple sclerosis. Clones were sequenced by immunoSEQ multiplex PCR, and TCRdb holds only the in-frame ones, with some missing. Of tens of thousands of clones detected, 90% to 95% appear once; the ten largest clones hold approximately 1.1%. The specimen was peripheral blood, collected in the third trimester of pregnancy. These receptors were collected from a female donor with multiple sclerosis, enrolled in a pregnancy study. Both conserved end residues are part of each CDR3. A D gene is named only where the DNA matches it firmly. Rows give clone size only sometimes, using once, few, many, or a class for an expanded clone.

abundance: NA
j_gene: TRBJ2-2
v_gene: TRBV6-1
d_gene: NA
CDR3aa: CASSDGQLGELFF
CDR3nt: TGTGCCAGCAGTGATGGACAGCTCGGGGAGCTGTTTTTT

abundance: NA
j_gene: TRBJ1-5
v_gene: TRBV4-1
d_gene: NA
CDR3aa: CASSQEGVQPQHF
CDR3nt: TGCGCCAGCAGCCAGGAAGGGGTCCAGCCCCAGCATTTT

abundance: NA
j_gene: TRBJ1-5
v_gene: TRBV6-1
d_gene: NA
CDR3aa: CASSGLPQPQHF
CDR3nt: TGTGCCAGCAGTGGGCTCCCTCAGCCCCAGCATTTT

abundance: NA
j_gene: TRBJ2-5
v_gene: TRBV5-1
d_gene: TRBD1
CDR3aa: CASSPDRAETQYF
CDR3nt: TGCGCCAGCAGCCCGGACAGGGCAGAGACCCAGTACTTC

abundance: once
j_gene: TRBJ1-2
v_gene: TRBV19
d_gene: TRBD1
CDR3aa: CASSSRTGLYGYTF
CDR3nt: TGTGCCAGTAGTTCGAGGACAGGACTCTATGGCTACACCTTC

abundance: NA
j_gene: TRBJ1-2
v_gene: TRBV6-5
d_gene: TRBD1
CDR3aa: CASSFPQGDGYTF
CDR3nt: TGTGCCAGCAGTTTCCCACAGGGGGATGGCTACACCTTC

abundance: NA
j_gene: TRBJ2-7
v_gene: TRBV6-5
d_gene: NA
CDR3aa: CASSYGASYEQYF
CDR3nt: TGTGCCAGCAGTTACGGGGCTTCATACGAGCAGTACTTC

abundance: NA
j_gene: TRBJ1-1
v_gene: TRBV6-1
d_gene: TRBD1
CDR3aa: CASSGRGPRTEAFF
CDR3nt: TGTGCCAGCAGTGGCAGGGGGCCGCGCACTGAAGCTTTCTTT

abundance: NA
j_gene: TRBJ2-3
v_gene: TRBV6-7
d_gene: NA
CDR3aa: CAWQAGQKIYPTDTQYF
CDR3nt: TGTGCCTGGCAGGCGGGACAGAAGATCTACCCCACAGATACGCAGTATTTT

abundance: NA
j_gene: TRBJ2-7
v_gene: TRBV27
d_gene: TRBD2
CDR3aa: CASSFLAGILEEQYF
CDR3nt: TGTGCCAGCAGTTTCCTAGCGGGGATTCTTGAGGAGCAGTACTTC

abundance: NA
j_gene: TRBJ2-7
v_gene: TRBV10-3
d_gene: TRBD2
CDR3aa: CAIRGTSGENEQYF
CDR3nt: TGTGCCATCAGGGGGACTAGCGGAGAGAACGAGCAGTACTTC

abundance: NA
j_gene: TRBJ2-2
v_gene: TRBV28
d_gene: NA
CDR3aa: CASRPGSGELFF
CDR3nt: TGTGCCAGTCGCCCAGGGTCCGGGGAGCTGTTTTTT

abundance: NA
j_gene: TRBJ2-7
v_gene: TRBV19
d_gene: NA
CDR3aa: CASSPNREGTYEQYF
CDR3nt: TGTGCCAGTAGTCCAAACAGGGAAGGAACCTACGAGCAGTACTTC

abundance: NA
j_gene: TRBJ2-1
v_gene: TRBV29-1
d_gene: NA
CDR3aa: CSAQLGTYNEQFF
CDR3nt: TGCAGCGCACAGTTGGGTACCTACAATGAGCAGTTCTTC

abundance: NA
j_gene: TRBJ2-1
v_gene: TRBV21-1
d_gene: NA
CDR3aa: CASSNYKPGTRKGYNEQFF
CDR3nt: TGTGCCAGCAGCAACTATAAGCCCGGGACTCGTAAAGGTTACAATGAGCAGTTCTTC

abundance: NA
j_gene: TRBJ2-1
v_gene: TRBV7-9
d_gene: TRBD2
CDR3aa: CASGREAPLNEQFF
CDR3nt: TGTGCCAGCGGCCGGGAGGCCCCCTTAAATGAGCAGTTCTTC

abundance: NA
j_gene: TRBJ2-5
v_gene: TRBV19
d_gene: TRBD1
CDR3aa: CASSPGQGIIQLETQYF
CDR3nt: TGTGCCAGTAGTCCGGGACAGGGGATCATCCAGTTGGAGACCCAGTACTTC